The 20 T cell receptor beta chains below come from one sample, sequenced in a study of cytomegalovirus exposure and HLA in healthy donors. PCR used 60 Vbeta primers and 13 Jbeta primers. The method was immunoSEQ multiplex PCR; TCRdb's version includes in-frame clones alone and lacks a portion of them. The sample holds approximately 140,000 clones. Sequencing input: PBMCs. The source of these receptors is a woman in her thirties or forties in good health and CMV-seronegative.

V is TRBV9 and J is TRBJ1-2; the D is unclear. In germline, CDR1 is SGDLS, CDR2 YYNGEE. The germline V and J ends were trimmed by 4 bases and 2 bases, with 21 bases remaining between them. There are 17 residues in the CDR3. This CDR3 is CASSLAPGKAGNYGYTF. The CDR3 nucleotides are TGTGCCAGCAGCCTTGCCCCGGGAAAAGCTGGAAACTATGGCTACACCTTC.

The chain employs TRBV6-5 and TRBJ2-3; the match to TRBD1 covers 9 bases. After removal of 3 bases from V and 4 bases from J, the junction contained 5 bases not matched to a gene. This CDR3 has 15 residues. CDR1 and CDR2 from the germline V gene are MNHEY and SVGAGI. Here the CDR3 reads CASSYDDRGADTQYF. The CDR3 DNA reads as TGTGCCAGCAGTTATGACGACAGGGGGGCAGATACGCAGTATTTT.

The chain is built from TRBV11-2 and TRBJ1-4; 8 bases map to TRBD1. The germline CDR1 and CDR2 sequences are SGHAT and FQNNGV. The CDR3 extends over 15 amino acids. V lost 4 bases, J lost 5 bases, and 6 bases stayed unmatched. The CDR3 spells CASSSDWTGNEKLFF. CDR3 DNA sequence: TGTGCCAGCAGCTCTGATTGGACAGGGAATGAAAAACTGTTTTTT.

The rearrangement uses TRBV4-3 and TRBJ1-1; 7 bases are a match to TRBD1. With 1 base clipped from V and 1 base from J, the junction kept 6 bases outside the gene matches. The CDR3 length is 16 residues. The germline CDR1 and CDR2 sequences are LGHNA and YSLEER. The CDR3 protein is CASSQAPRGRNTEAFF. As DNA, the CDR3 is TGCGCCAGCAGCCAAGCGCCGAGGGGGCGGAACACTGAAGCTTTCTTT.

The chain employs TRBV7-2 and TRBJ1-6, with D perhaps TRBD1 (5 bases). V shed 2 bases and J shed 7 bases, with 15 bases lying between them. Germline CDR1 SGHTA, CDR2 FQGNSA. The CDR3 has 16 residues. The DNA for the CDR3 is TGTGCCAGCAGCTTAAGGGGTGGCAGTTTAAATTCACCCCTCCACTTT. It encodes CASSLRGGSLNSPLHF.

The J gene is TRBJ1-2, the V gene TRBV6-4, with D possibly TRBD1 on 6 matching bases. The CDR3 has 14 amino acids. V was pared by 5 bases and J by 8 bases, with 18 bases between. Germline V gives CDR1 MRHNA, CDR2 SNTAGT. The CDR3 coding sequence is TGTGCCAGCAGTCCTGGGGGCACAGTCCGGGGCTACACCTTC. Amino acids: CASSPGGTVRGYTF.

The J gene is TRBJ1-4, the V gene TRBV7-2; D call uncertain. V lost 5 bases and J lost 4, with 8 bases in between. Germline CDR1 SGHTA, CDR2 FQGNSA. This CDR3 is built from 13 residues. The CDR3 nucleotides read TGTGCCAGCAGCGGAGGTCGTAATGAAAAACTGTTTTTT. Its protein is CASSGGRNEKLFF.

The CDR3 loop reads CASSSGPSNTGNQPQHF. The CDR3, as DNA: TGTGCCAGCAGCTCAGGTCCCTCCAACACAGGCAATCAGCCCCAGCATTTT. This chain joins TRBV9 and TRBJ1-5, with D hard to call. The V gene lost 4 bases and the J gene lost 2 bases, with 19 bases spanning the gap. The CDR3 loop spans 17 amino acids. Germline V lookup: CDR1 SGDLS, CDR2 YYNGEE.

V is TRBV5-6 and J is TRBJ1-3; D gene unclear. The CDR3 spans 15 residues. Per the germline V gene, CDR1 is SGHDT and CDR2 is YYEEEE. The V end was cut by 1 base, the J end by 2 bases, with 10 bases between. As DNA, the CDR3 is TGTGCCAGCAGCTTGACCAGTACTACTGGAAACACCATATATTTT. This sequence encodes CASSLTSTTGNTIYF.

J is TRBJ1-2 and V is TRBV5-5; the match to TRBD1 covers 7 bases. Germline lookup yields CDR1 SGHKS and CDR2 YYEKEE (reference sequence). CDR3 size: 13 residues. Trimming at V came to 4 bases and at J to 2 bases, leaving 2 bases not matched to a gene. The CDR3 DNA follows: TGTGCCAGCAGCGTGGGACAGAACTATGGCTACACCTTC. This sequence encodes CASSVGQNYGYTF.

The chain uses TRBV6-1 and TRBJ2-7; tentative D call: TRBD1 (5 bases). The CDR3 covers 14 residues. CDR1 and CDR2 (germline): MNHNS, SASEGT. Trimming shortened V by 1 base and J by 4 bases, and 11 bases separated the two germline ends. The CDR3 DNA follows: TGTGCCAGCAGTGAAGGGGGCGCAGGGTACGAGCAGTACTTC. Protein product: CASSEGGAGYEQYF.

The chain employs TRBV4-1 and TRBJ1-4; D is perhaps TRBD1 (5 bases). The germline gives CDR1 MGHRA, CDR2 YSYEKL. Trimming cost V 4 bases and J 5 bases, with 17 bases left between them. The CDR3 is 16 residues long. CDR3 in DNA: TGCGCCAGCAGCCCCTCAGGGCAGATACAGAATGAAAAACTGTTTTTT. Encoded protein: CASSPSGQIQNEKLFF.

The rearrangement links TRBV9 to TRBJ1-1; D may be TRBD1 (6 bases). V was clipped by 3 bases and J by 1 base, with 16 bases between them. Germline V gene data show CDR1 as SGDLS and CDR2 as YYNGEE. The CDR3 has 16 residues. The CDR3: CASSALRQAPNTEAFF. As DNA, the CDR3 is TGTGCCAGCAGCGCCCTTCGACAGGCGCCGAACACTGAAGCTTTCTTT.

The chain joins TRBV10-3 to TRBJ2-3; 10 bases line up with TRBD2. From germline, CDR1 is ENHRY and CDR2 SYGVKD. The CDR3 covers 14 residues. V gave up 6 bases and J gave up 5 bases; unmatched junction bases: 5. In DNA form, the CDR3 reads TGTGCCATCAGAGAAGCGGGGGGGCTAGATACGCAGTATTTT. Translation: CAIREAGGLDTQYF.

CDR3 DNA sequence: TGTGCCAGTAGTCCCTATTGGACAGGGGGCACAGATACGCAGTATTTT. This translates into CASSPYWTGGTDTQYF. The chain has TRBV19 and TRBJ2-3; 9 nucleotides align to TRBD1. CDR1 and CDR2 from the germline V gene are LNHDA and SQIVND (reference sequence). V lost 5 bases and J lost 1; bases outside the gene matches: 7. The CDR3 extends over 16 amino acids.

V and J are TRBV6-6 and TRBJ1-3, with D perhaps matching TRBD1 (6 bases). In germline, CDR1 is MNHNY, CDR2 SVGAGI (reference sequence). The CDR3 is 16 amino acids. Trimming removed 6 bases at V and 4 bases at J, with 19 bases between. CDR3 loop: CASSLSDRMAGNTIYF. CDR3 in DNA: TGTGCCAGCAGCTTAAGCGACAGGATGGCAGGAAACACCATATATTTT.

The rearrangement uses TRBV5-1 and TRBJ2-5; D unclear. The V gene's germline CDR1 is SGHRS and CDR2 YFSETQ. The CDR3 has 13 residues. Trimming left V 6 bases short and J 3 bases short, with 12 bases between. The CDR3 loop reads CASMGPSKETQYF. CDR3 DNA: TGCGCCAGCATGGGCCCGTCCAAAGAGACCCAGTACTTC.

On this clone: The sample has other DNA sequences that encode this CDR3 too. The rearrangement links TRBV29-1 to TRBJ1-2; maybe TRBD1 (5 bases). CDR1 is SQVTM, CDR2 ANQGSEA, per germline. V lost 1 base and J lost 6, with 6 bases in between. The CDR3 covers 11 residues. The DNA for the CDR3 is TGCAGCGTTGAAGGGGGCCATGGCTACACCTTC. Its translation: CSVEGGHGYTF.

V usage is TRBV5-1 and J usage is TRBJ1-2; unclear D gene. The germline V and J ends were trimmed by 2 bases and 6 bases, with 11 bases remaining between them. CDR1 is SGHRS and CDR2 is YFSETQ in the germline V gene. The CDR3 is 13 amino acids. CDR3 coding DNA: TGCGCCAGCAGCTTATTAGAGGGCAATGGCTACACCTTC. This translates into CASSLLEGNGYTF.

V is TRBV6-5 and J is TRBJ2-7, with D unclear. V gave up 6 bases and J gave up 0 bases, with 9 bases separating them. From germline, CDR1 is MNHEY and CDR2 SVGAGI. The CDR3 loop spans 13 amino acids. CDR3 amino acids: CASRAESSYEQYF. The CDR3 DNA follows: TGTGCCAGCAGGGCAGAAAGCTCCTACGAGCAGTACTTC.